This note documents a single T cell receptor (beta chain) sequence. V shed 3 bases, J shed 4 bases, and the junction held 4 bases outside the gene matches. CDR3 length equals 13 residues. Germline assignment: CDR1 GTSNPN and CDR2 SVGIG (reference sequence). The data derive from a study of T-cell memory formation after mild COVID-19. Constant-segment primers were used for 5'RACE, and the resulting TCR alpha and TCR beta cDNA libraries carried sample barcodes and UMIs. TCRdb analysed the 5' RACE reads with MiXCR anew, one entry per CDR3 protein. The data show roughly 300,000 distinct CDR3 sequences, with about an eighth seen just once and around a fifth held by the top ten.

This TCR derives from a man aged 18 to 30 who had mild COVID-19 (a few samples of this study predate the infection). Cell type and time point are not known. J is TRBJ2-3 and V is TRBV30; 7 bases are a match to TRBD2. What was sequenced was PBMCs or a T cell subset sorted from them (not recorded which). The CDR3 sequence is CAWRSSGADTQYF. The CDR3 DNA sequence: TGTGCCTGGAGGTCAAGCGGGGCAGATACGCAGTATTTT.